Listed below are T cell receptor beta chains from one sample, sequenced in a study of OX40 agonist ivuxolimab in advanced cancers. Data came from immunoSEQ multiplex PCR; TCRdb stores just in-frame clones and leaves some out. The sample has 60,000 to 70,000 clones, roughly four fifths seen once. The specimen was CD4+ or CD8+ T cells sorted from blood, collected in a trial of the OX40 agonist ivuxolimab. The receptors derive from an adult with an advanced solid tumor such as melanoma, head and neck, liver or kidney cancer. Each CDR3 is given with its conserved first and last residue. D genes are given only for firm matches. Expanded clones get a size class; other rows say once, few or many, or leave the size out.

j_call,v_call,clone_size,d_call,cdr3_length,cdr3_aa,cdr3_nt
TRBJ1-2,TRBV29-1,-,-,14,CSVADRLTNYGYTF,TGCAGCGTGGCAGACAGACTAACTAACTATGGCTACACCTTC
TRBJ2-1,TRBV18,-,TRBD1,16,CASSPDRDRGNNEQFF,TGTGCCAGCTCACCGGACCGGGACAGGGGTAACAATGAGCAGTTCTTC
TRBJ2-2,TRBV27,few,-,15,CASSFSSATTGELFF,TGTGCCAGCAGTTTTTCTAGCGCTACCACCGGGGAGCTGTTTTTT
TRBJ2-7,TRBV6-5,-,TRBD1,15,CASSPGTGALYEQYF,TGTGCCAGCAGTCCGGGGACAGGGGCGCTCTACGAGCAGTACTTC
TRBJ2-7,TRBV6-4,-,TRBD1,13,CASSVDRGYEQYF,TGTGCCAGCAGTGTGGACAGGGGGTACGAGCAGTACTTC
TRBJ1-2,TRBV30,few,-,16,CASTLRLGRLNYGYTF,TGTGCCTCTACTCTTAGACTGGGACGGCTCAACTATGGCTACACCTTC
TRBJ1-1,TRBV27,-,-,14,CASTRSGSSTEAFF,TGTGCCAGCACCCGCTCGGGCAGTTCCACTGAAGCTTTCTTT
TRBJ1-1,TRBV15,-,TRBD1,16,CATSRGGQFPNTEAFF,TGTGCCACCAGCAGGGGGGGACAGTTCCCGAACACTGAAGCTTTCTTT
TRBJ2-1,TRBV7-9,-,TRBD2,16,CASSARTSGMGNEQFF,TGTGCCAGCAGCGCCCGGACTAGCGGGATGGGGAATGAGCAGTTCTTC
TRBJ2-6,TRBV29-1,-,-,14,CSVEVGGGANVLTF,TGCAGCGTTGAGGTGGGCGGTGGGGCCAACGTCCTGACTTTC
TRBJ1-2,TRBV7-2,-,TRBD1,14,CASSPQVQGADYTF,TGTGCCAGCAGCCCACAGGTACAGGGGGCTGACTACACCTTC
TRBJ2-3,TRBV27,-,-,14,CASSLWRSTDTQYF,TGTGCCAGCAGTTTATGGCGCAGCACAGATACGCAGTATTTT
TRBJ2-5,TRBV2,once,-,11,CASSRRETQYF,TGTGCCAGCAGTCGGAGGGAGACCCAGTACTTC
TRBJ2-1,TRBV28,-,TRBD1,16,CASRPSGTGERNEQFF,TGTGCCAGCAGACCGAGTGGGACAGGGGAAAGGAATGAGCAGTTCTTC
TRBJ1-2,TRBV7-9,few,TRBD1,15,CASSLLETGNYGYTF,TGTGCCAGCAGCTTACTTGAGACAGGGAACTATGGCTACACCTTC
TRBJ1-1,TRBV28,-,TRBD1,20,CASSFSKPGGASDGNTEAFF,TGTGCCAGCAGTTTCTCTAAGCCAGGGGGCGCCTCAGATGGGAACACTGAAGCTTTCTTT
TRBJ2-5,TRBV6-5,-,TRBD1,13,CASSSHRGETQYF,TGTGCCAGCAGTTCGCACAGGGGAGAGACCCAGTACTTC
TRBJ1-1,TRBV18,-,-,14,CASSPGGYDTEAFF,TGTGCCAGCTCACCAGGAGGCTATGACACTGAAGCTTTCTTT
TRBJ2-3,TRBV5-1,-,-,15,CASSLVAAGQDTQYF,TGCGCCAGCAGCTTGGTCGCCGCGGGGCAGGATACGCAGTATTTT
TRBJ2-5,TRBV7-9,-,-,15,CASSFLPGWQETQYF,TGTGCCAGCAGCTTTCTTCCGGGGTGGCAAGAGACCCAGTACTTC
TRBJ2-7,TRBV4-2,-,-,17,CASSQVGSASGRYEQYF,TGTGCCAGCAGCCAAGTAGGATCGGCTTCTGGGCGCTACGAGCAGTACTTC
TRBJ2-1,TRBV5-4,once,TRBD2,14,CASSLSGDYNEQFF,TGTGCCAGCAGCTTGAGCGGGGACTACAATGAGCAGTTCTTC
TRBJ1-2,TRBV11-2,-,-,16,CASSPHGDTINYGYTF,TGTGCCAGCAGCCCCCACGGCGACACGATTAACTATGGCTACACCTTC
TRBJ2-5,TRBV7-8,-,-,15,CASSPVGAVGETQYF,TGTGCCAGCAGCCCCGTCGGAGCAGTTGGAGAGACCCAGTACTTC
TRBJ2-3,TRBV27,-,TRBD2,14,CASSWTREDLAQYF,TGTGCCAGCAGTTGGACTAGAGAGGACCTGGCGCAGTATTTT
TRBJ1-4,TRBV5-1,few,TRBD1,15,CASSLAGTGYEKLFF,TGCGCCAGCAGCTTGGCCGGGACAGGTTATGAAAAACTGTTTTTT
TRBJ1-1,TRBV28,-,-,15,CASSLGGGFDTEAFF,TGTGCCAGCAGTTTAGGTGGGGGATTTGACACTGAAGCTTTCTTT
TRBJ2-1,TRBV28,once,-,10,CASYSNEQFF,TGTGCCAGCTACTCCAATGAGCAGTTCTTC
TRBJ2-1,TRBV19,-,TRBD2,20,CASSIPPGTSGRADYNEQFF,TGTGCCAGTAGTATTCCTCCCGGGACTAGCGGGAGGGCCGACTACAATGAGCAGTTCTTC
TRBJ2-3,TRBV18,once,TRBD1,15,CASSPRDSFLDTQYF,TGTGCCAGCTCACCAAGGGACAGTTTCTTAGATACGCAGTATTTT
TRBJ1-1,TRBV4-1,-,-,18,CASSQDKRSAGANTEAFF,TGCGCCAGCAGCCAAGATAAAAGGAGTGCCGGAGCGAACACTGAAGCTTTCTTT
TRBJ2-1,TRBV9,-,-,15,CASSVWSAVDNEQFF,TGTGCCAGCAGCGTATGGTCAGCGGTAGACAATGAGCAGTTCTTC
TRBJ2-3,TRBV6-1,-,-,15,CASSAAPGVTDTQYF,TGTGCCAGCAGTGCGGCCCCGGGAGTCACAGATACGCAGTATTTT
TRBJ1-2,TRBV4-1,-,-,11,CASSQYRGYTF,TGCGCCAGCAGCCAATACAGGGGCTACACCTTC
TRBJ1-2,TRBV29-1,-,-,12,CSVEKTNYGYTF,TGCAGCGTTGAGAAGACTAACTATGGCTACACCTTC
TRBJ2-7,TRBV25-1,-,TRBD2,12,CASSRDYYEQYF,TGTGCCAGCAGCCGGGACTACTACGAGCAGTACTTC
TRBJ2-5,TRBV5-4,once,-,13,CASSFQPQETQYF,TGTGCCAGCAGCTTTCAGCCCCAAGAGACCCAGTACTTC
TRBJ1-3,TRBV6-5,-,TRBD1,15,CASSRPGTGGYTIYF,TGTGCCAGCAGTCGCCCGGGGACAGGCGGGTACACCATATATTTT
TRBJ2-5,TRBV10-1,few,-,14,CASSESGYQETQYF,TGCGCCAGCAGCGAATCGGGGTATCAAGAGACCCAGTACTTC
TRBJ2-5,TRBV7-8,-,TRBD1,16,CASSQRDRGFQETQYF,TGTGCCAGCAGCCAAAGGGACAGGGGGTTTCAAGAGACCCAGTACTTC
TRBJ2-3,TRBV19,-,-,15,CASSKEDRRTDTQYF,TGTGCCAGTAGTAAGGAAGACCGGCGCACAGATACGCAGTATTTT
TRBJ1-3,TRBV7-2,-,-,15,CASSPRAGLENTIYF,TGTGCCAGCAGCCCAAGGGCAGGGCTCGAAAACACCATATATTTT
TRBJ1-5,TRBV27,-,-,13,CASSLWGNQPQHF,TGTGCCAGCAGTTTGTGGGGCAATCAGCCCCAGCATTTT
TRBJ2-7,TRBV28,-,-,16,CASNPSTGVGLREQYF,TGTGCCAGCAATCCTTCTACCGGGGTCGGGTTACGCGAGCAGTACTTC
TRBJ2-7,TRBV5-4,-,-,13,CASSLGRTYEQYF,TGTGCCAGCAGCTTAGGCAGGACCTACGAGCAGTACTTC
TRBJ1-6,TRBV6-1,-,-,14,CASSESVYNSPLHF,TGTGCCAGCAGTGAATCAGTCTATAATTCACCCCTCCACTTT
TRBJ2-1,TRBV7-3,-,TRBD2,14,CASSLLGLAAPQFF,TGTGCCAGCAGCTTATTGGGACTAGCGGCGCCTCAGTTCTTC
TRBJ2-3,TRBV5-4,-,-,13,CASSSTRVDTQYF,TGTGCCAGCAGCTCAACTCGCGTAGATACGCAGTATTTT
TRBJ2-5,TRBV7-9,-,-,12,CASSPNRETQYF,TGTGCCAGCAGCCCAAATCGAGAGACCCAGTACTTC
TRBJ2-3,TRBV30,-,-,12,CAWSVQTDTQYF,TGTGCCTGGAGTGTACAAACAGATACGCAGTATTTT
TRBJ2-7,TRBV5-8,-,-,15,CASSLSLRDLYEQYF,TGTGCCAGCAGCTTGTCCCTCCGGGACCTCTACGAGCAGTACTTC
TRBJ1-3,TRBV9,-,-,14,CASSEGGSGNTIYF,TGTGCCAGCAGCGAGGGAGGGTCTGGAAACACCATATATTTT
TRBJ1-2,TRBV9,-,-,13,CASSAQTVYGYTF,TGTGCCAGCAGCGCCCAGACGGTCTATGGCTACACCTTC